This TCR beta chain was obtained from a study of blood T cell repertoires in COVID-19. Study details: Italy, Spain and the United States were the sources of the convalescent and acute COVID-19 samples. From T cells, B-cell-depleted T cells, or PBMCs came the material, which was cDNA or gDNA.

Original handling: Reference gene primer amplification in the assay estimated nucleated cell counts. The protocol was immunoSEQ multiplex PCR, while the TCRdb copy is restricted to in-frame clones and leaves out a portion. V and J calls and clone size are given by that table; D and trimming were obtained from the DNA. The sample has around 100,000 clones, roughly 82% seen once. The length of the CDR3 is 15 residues. From germline, CDR1 is SGHAT and CDR2 FQNNGV. The V end was cut by 2 bases, the J end by 0 bases, with 10 bases between. This clonotype was sampled from a human donor in a cohort sampled during active COVID-19. Sequenced material: peripheral blood. The V gene is TRBV11-2, the J gene TRBJ1-1, with D possibly TRBD1 on 5 matching bases. CDR3 sequence: CASSLWSRVNTEAFF. CDR3 nucleotide sequence: TGTGCCAGCAGCTTATGGTCCAGGGTGAACACTGAAGCTTTCTTT.